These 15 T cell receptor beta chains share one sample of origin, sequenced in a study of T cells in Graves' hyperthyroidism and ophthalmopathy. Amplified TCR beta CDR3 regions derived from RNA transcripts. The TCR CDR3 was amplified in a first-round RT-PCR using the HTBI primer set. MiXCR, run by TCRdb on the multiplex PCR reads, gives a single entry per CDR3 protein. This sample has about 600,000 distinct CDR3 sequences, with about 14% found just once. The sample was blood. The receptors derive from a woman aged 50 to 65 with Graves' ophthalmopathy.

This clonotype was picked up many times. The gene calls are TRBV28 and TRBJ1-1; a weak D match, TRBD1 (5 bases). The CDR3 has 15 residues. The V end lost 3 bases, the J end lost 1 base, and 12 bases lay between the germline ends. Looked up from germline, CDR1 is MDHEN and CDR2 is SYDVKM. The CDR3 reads CASSFFGQGNTEAFF. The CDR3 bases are TGTGCCAGCAGTTTCTTTGGGCAGGGGAACACTGAAGCTTTCTTT.

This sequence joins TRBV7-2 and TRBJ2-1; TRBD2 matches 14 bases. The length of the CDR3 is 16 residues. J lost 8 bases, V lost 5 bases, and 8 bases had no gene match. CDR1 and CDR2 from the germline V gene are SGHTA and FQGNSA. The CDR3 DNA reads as TGTGCCAGCAGCCGGGGACTAGCGGGAGTATACGATGAGCAGTTCTTC. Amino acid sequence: CASSRGLAGVYDEQFF.

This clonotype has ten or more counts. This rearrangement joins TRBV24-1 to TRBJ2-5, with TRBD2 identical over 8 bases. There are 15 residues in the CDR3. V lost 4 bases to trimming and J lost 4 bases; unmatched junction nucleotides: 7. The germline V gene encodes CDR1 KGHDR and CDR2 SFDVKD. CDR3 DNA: TGTGCCACCAGTGACCCGACTAGCGTGGGAGAGACCCAGTACTTC. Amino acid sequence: CATSDPTSVGETQYF.

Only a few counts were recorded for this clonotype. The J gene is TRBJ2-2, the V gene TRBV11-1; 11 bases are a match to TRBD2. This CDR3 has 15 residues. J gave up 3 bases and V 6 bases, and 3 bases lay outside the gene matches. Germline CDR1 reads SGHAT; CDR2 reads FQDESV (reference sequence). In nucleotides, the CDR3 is TGTGCCAGCAGAATACTAGCGGGAGACACCGGGGAGCTGTTTTTT. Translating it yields CASRILAGDTGELFF. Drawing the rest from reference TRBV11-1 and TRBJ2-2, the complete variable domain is EAEVAQSPRYKITEKSQAVAFWCDPISGHATLYWYRQILGQGPELLVQFQDESVVDDSQLPKDRFSAERLKGVDSTLKIQPAELGDSAMYLCASRILAGDTGELFFGEGSRLTVL.

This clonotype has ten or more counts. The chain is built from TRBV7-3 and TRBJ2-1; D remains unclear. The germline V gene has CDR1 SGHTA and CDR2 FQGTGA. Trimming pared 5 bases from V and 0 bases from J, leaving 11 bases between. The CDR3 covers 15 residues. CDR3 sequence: CASSPDMSSYNEQFF. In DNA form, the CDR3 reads TGTGCCAGCAGCCCCGACATGAGCTCCTACAATGAGCAGTTCTTC.

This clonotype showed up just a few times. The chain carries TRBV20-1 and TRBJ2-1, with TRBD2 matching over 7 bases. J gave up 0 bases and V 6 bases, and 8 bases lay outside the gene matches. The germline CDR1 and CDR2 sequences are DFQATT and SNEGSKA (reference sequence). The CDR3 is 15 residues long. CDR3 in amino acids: CSASASGFSYNEQFF. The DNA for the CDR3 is TGCAGTGCCTCGGCTAGCGGTTTCTCCTACAATGAGCAGTTCTTC.

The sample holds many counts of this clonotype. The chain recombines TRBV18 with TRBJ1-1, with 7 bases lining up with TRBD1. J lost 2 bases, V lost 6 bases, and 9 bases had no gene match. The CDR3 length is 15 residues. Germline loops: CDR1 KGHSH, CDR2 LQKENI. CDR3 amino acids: CASSRMDRRNTEAFF. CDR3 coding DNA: TGTGCCAGCTCCCGAATGGACAGGAGAAACACTGAAGCTTTCTTT.

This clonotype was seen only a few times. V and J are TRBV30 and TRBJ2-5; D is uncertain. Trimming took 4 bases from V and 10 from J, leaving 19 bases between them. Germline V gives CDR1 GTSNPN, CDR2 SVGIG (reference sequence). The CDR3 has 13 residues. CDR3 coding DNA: TGTGCCTGGACCGTAATAGGATCCGGCAACCAGTACTTC. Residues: CAWTVIGSGNQYF.

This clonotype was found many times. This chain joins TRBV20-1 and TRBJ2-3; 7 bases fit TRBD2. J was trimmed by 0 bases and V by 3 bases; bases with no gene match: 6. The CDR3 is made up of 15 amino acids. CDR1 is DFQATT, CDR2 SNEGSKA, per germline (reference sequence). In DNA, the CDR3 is TGCAGTGCTAGTCAACTAGCGTCTAGCACAGATACGCAGTATTTT. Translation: CSASQLASSTDTQYF.

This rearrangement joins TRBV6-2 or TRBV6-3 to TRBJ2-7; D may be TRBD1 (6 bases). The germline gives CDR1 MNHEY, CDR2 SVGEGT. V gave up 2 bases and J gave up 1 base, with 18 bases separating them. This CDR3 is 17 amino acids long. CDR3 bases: TGTGCCAGCAGTTACGAGGTCGGGCGACAGGTATCCTACGAGCAGTACTTC. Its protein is CASSYEVGRQVSYEQYF.

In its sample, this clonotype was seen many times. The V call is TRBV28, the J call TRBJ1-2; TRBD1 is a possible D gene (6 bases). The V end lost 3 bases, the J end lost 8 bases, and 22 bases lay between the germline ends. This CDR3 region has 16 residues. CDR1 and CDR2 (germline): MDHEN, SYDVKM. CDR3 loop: CASSFGGSGVNGGYTF. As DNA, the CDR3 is TGTGCCAGCAGTTTTGGGGGCTCTGGGGTGAACGGGGGCTACACCTTC.

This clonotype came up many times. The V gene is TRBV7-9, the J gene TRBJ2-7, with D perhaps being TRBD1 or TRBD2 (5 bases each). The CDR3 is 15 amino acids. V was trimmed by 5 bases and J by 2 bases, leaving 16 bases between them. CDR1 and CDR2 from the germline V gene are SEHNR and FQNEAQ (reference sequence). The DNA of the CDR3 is TGTGCCAGCAGCCCAGAGAGGGGTTTCACCTACGAGCAGTACTTC. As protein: CASSPERGFTYEQYF.

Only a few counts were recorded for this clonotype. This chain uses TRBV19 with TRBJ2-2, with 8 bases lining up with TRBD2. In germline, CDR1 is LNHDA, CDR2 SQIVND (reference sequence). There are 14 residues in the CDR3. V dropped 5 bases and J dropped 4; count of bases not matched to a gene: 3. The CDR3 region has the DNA TGTGCCAGTAGTGGGACTAGATTCACCGGGGAGCTGTTTTTT. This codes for CASSGTRFTGELFF.

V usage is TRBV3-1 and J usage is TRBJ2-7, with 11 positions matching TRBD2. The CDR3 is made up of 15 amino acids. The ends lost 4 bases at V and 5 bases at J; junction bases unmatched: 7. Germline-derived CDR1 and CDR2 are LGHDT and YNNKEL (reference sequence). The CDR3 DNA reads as TGTGCCAGCAGCCCCTTAGCGGGAGGGATCGACGAGCAGTACTTC. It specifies CASSPLAGGIDEQYF.

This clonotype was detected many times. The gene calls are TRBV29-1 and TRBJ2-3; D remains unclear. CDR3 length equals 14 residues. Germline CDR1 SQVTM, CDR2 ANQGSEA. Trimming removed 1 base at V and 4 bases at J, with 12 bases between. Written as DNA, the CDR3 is TGCAGCGTTGAAGGGACGGGCCGACCAGATACGCAGTATTTT. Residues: CSVEGTGRPDTQYF.